The rows below give T cell receptor beta chains drawn from one sample of a study of blood T cell repertoires in COVID-19. Clones were read by immunoSEQ multiplex PCR, and TCRdb kept only the in-frame ones, dropping some. The data hold roughly 100,000 clones, with around 90% observed a single time. The sequenced material came from peripheral blood. Source of these receptors: a man aged 50-59 years with active or convalescent COVID-19. CDR3s include the opening cysteine and the closing phenylalanine or tryptophan. The D gene is left open where the match is weak. Clone sizes are given selectively: once, few, many, or a class where the clone is expanded.

D	V	size	length	J	DNA	CDR3
TRBD1	TRBV2	NA	13	TRBJ1-1	TGTGCCAGCAGTGCCACAGGGGCCACTGAAGCTTTCTTT	CASSATGATEAFF
TRBD2	TRBV9	few	18	TRBJ2-7	TGTGCCAGCAGCGGAGGACTAGCGGGGGAACAAAGTATCGACGAGCAGTACTTC	CASSGGLAGEQSIDEQYF
TRBD1	TRBV19	NA	17	TRBJ1-5	TGTGCCAGTAGCCGCGGGACAGGGGAGGTAGGCAATCAGCCCCAGCATTTT	CASSRGTGEVGNQPQHF
NA	TRBV11-2	NA	14	TRBJ2-1	TGTGCCAGCAGCTTAGTCCAGGGATTTAATGAGCAGTTCTTC	CASSLVQGFNEQFF
NA	TRBV11-2	NA	13	TRBJ1-2	TGTGCCAGCAGCTTAGCCCAGGACTATGGCTACACCTTC	CASSLAQDYGYTF
NA	TRBV28	NA	14	TRBJ1-6	TGTGCCAGCAGTTTACAGGGTTTGGATTCACCCCTCCACTTT	CASSLQGLDSPLHF
NA	TRBV25-1	few	13	TRBJ2-5	TGTGCCAGCACCTCGACAGGCCAAGAGACCCAGTACTTC	CASTSTGQETQYF
NA	TRBV6-2/TRBV6-3	few	11	TRBJ2-1	TGTGCCAGCAGTTACTTTGCAGGGCAGTTCTTC	CASSYFAGQFF
NA	TRBV11-2	NA	16	TRBJ2-2	TGTGCCAGCAGCCTGCCGGGGGTGGCGAACACCGGGGAGCTGTTTTTT	CASSLPGVANTGELFF
TRBD2	TRBV9	NA	14	TRBJ2-7	TGTGCCAGCAGCGTAGGCGGGGGTCGGTACGAGCAGTACTTC	CASSVGGGRYEQYF
TRBD2	TRBV6-5	NA	15	TRBJ2-5	TGTGCCAGCAGTTTAAGCGGGGGGGCAGGAGAGACCCAGTACTTC	CASSLSGGAGETQYF
TRBD1	TRBV27	NA	15	TRBJ1-1	TGTGCCAGCAGTTTAGAGGGCAGGGGGGTCACTGAAGCTTTCTTT	CASSLEGRGVTEAFF
NA	TRBV27	NA	17	TRBJ1-1	TGTGCCAGCAGCTCAGGACTCACCCTCCTTGGGAACACTGAAGCTTTCTTT	CASSSGLTLLGNTEAFF
TRBD1	TRBV7-2	NA	15	TRBJ1-1	TGTGCCAGCAGCCCGGGACAGGGGCCGAACACTGAAGCTTTCTTT	CASSPGQGPNTEAFF